A selection of T cell receptor beta chains follows, all from one sample in a study of blood T cell repertoires in COVID-19. Produced via immunoSEQ multiplex PCR; TCRdb's table is partial and in-frame only. The sample gives around 250,000 clones, around 88% of which show up once; roughly 1.2% is in the top ten. The sample comprised PBMCs or T cells enriched from blood (not recorded which). These receptors were taken from a woman aged 40 to 55 with acute COVID-19. Both conserved end residues are part of each CDR3. D genes are given only for firm matches. Clone size is stated in some rows and not others, as once, few, many or a class when expanded.

>NA|NA|TRBV19|13|TRBJ2-4
CATHGGESGIQYF
TGTGCCACCCACGGCGGGGAGAGTGGCATTCAGTACTTC
>NA|NA|TRBV11-2|15|TRBJ2-5
CASSPNRRQRETQYF
TGTGCCAGCAGCCCCAATCGGAGGCAACGCGAGACCCAGTACTTC
>NA|TRBD2|TRBV5-4|16|TRBJ2-1
CASSFLSGRTYNEQFF
TGTGCCAGCAGCTTCTTGAGCGGGAGGACCTACAATGAGCAGTTCTTC
>NA|TRBD2|TRBV18|15|TRBJ2-1
CASSLTAGAYNEQFF
TGTGCCAGCTCACTTACAGCGGGAGCCTACAATGAGCAGTTCTTC
>NA|NA|TRBV24-1|15|TRBJ2-2
CATSGPAGNTGELFF
TGTGCCACCAGTGGGCCGGCAGGTAACACCGGGGAGCTGTTTTTT
>once|NA|TRBV7-2|17|TRBJ2-4
CASSRRPGILAKNIQYF
TGTGCCAGCAGCAGGAGACCGGGGATACTAGCCAAAAACATTCAGTACTTC
>NA|TRBD2|TRBV27|18|TRBJ2-3
CASSVSFPGLAGSYTQYF
TGTGCCAGCAGTGTATCTTTCCCGGGACTAGCGGGAAGCTATACGCAGTATTTT
>NA|NA|TRBV6-2/TRBV6-3|14|TRBJ1-1
CASSKSGSDTEAFF
TGTGCCAGCAGTAAGTCGGGGTCGGACACTGAAGCTTTCTTT
>NA|NA|TRBV5-1|14|TRBJ1-5
CASSLGEIHQPQHF
TGCGCCAGCAGCTTAGGGGAAATCCATCAGCCCCAGCATTTT
>NA|TRBD2|TRBV7-9|18|TRBJ2-2
CASTTPSAGGLNTGELFF
TGTGCCAGCACCACCCCATCAGCGGGAGGGCTAAACACCGGGGAGCTGTTTTTT
>NA|NA|TRBV6-5|15|TRBJ2-1
CASSYSLATYNEQFF
TGTGCCAGCAGTTACTCGCTAGCGACCTACAATGAGCAGTTCTTC
>NA|NA|TRBV5-4|14|TRBJ1-4
CASSSGGEAEKLFF
TGTGCCAGCAGCTCGGGCGGGGAAGCTGAAAAACTGTTTTTT
>NA|TRBD1|TRBV15|15|TRBJ1-5
CATTPTGNGNQPQHF
TGTGCCACCACCCCGACAGGGAATGGCAATCAGCCCCAGCATTTT
>NA|TRBD2|TRBV29-1|14|TRBJ2-7
CSATSGRAAYEQYF
TGCAGCGCGACTAGCGGGAGGGCCGCCTACGAGCAGTACTTC
>NA|NA|TRBV4-3|14|TRBJ1-6
CASSQEEGSGPLHF
TGCGCCAGCAGCCAAGAGGAGGGCTCCGGGCCCCTCCACTTT
>NA|TRBD1|TRBV28|14|TRBJ1-2
CASTSADRMGGYTF
TGTGCCAGCACCTCTGCGGACAGGATGGGCGGCTACACCTTC
>NA|TRBD2|TRBV9|18|TRBJ2-5
CASSVGPGTSGRKETQYF
TGTGCCAGCAGCGTAGGTCCCGGGACTAGCGGGAGGAAAGAGACCCAGTACTTC
>NA|NA|TRBV12-3/TRBV12-4|12|TRBJ1-2
CASTEQGYGYTF
TGTGCCAGCACCGAACAGGGATATGGCTACACCTTC
>NA|TRBD2|TRBV5-1|15|TRBJ2-1
CASSLMTSGSNEQFF
TGCGCCAGCAGCTTGATGACTAGCGGGAGCAATGAGCAGTTCTTC
>NA|TRBD1|TRBV7-9|16|TRBJ1-2
CASSSFTGGLNYGYTF
TGTGCCAGCAGCTCGTTCACAGGGGGTCTAAACTATGGCTACACCTTC
>NA|TRBD1|TRBV29-1|13|TRBJ1-1
CSVDRTGGTEAFF
TGCAGCGTTGACCGGACAGGGGGCACTGAAGCTTTCTTT
>NA|NA|TRBV11-2|13|TRBJ1-1
CASSLDSGIEAFF
TGTGCCAGCAGCTTGGACAGTGGTATTGAAGCTTTCTTT
>few|NA|TRBV28|13|TRBJ1-1
CASSLTPGEGAFF
TGTGCCAGCAGTTTAACTCCAGGGGAGGGGGCTTTCTTT
>NA|TRBD1|TRBV28|16|TRBJ1-3
CASSSDRESSGNTIYF
TGTGCCAGCAGTTCAGACAGGGAGAGCTCTGGAAACACCATATATTTT
>NA|NA|TRBV19|15|TRBJ1-5
CASNFSPGRNQPQHF
TGTGCCAGTAACTTTTCACCAGGCCGCAATCAGCCCCAGCATTTT
>NA|TRBD2|TRBV6-2/TRBV6-3|16|TRBJ2-5
CASSPGLAGPKETQYF
TGTGCCAGCAGCCCTGGACTAGCGGGACCAAAAGAGACCCAGTACTTC
>NA|NA|TRBV28|12|TRBJ1-1
CASSTRNTEAFF
TGTGCCAGCAGTACCAGGAACACTGAAGCTTTCTTT
>NA|NA|TRBV9|16|TRBJ1-1
CASSVELTGRNTEAFF
TGTGCCAGCAGCGTAGAGTTAACAGGGCGGAACACTGAAGCTTTCTTT
>NA|TRBD1|TRBV5-1|17|TRBJ2-1
CASSLVRTGFSYNEQFF
TGCGCCAGCAGCTTGGTTAGGACAGGGTTTTCCTACAATGAGCAGTTCTTC
>NA|NA|TRBV7-2|13|TRBJ2-1
CASSLAFGNEQFF
TGTGCCAGCAGCTTAGCGTTCGGCAATGAGCAGTTCTTC
>NA|NA|TRBV12-3/TRBV12-4|13|TRBJ1-6
CASSLTGDSPLHF
TGTGCCAGCAGTCTTACAGGTGATTCACCCCTCCACTTT
>few|TRBD1|TRBV12-3/TRBV12-4|13|TRBJ1-4
CATSGTANEKLFF
TGTGCCACCTCAGGGACAGCTAATGAAAAACTGTTTTTT
>NA|TRBD1|TRBV5-1|13|TRBJ1-2
CASSPGTGYGYTF
TGCGCCAGCAGCCCGGGGACAGGGTATGGCTACACCTTC
>NA|NA|TRBV3-1/TRBV3-2|18|TRBJ2-3
CASSQVLAGGPSTDTQYF
TGTGCCAGCAGCCAAGTCTTGGCCGGAGGGCCTAGCACAGATACGCAGTATTTT
>NA|TRBD2|TRBV10-2|14|TRBJ2-1
CGTSRGDGDNEQFF
TGCGGGACCTCTCGGGGGGACGGGGACAATGAGCAGTTCTTC
>NA|TRBD1|TRBV4-3|15|TRBJ1-4
CASSQKPDRPEKLFF
TGCGCCAGCAGCCAAAAGCCGGACAGGCCCGAAAAACTGTTTTTT
>NA|NA|TRBV6-1|20|TRBJ1-5
CASSEDGTNFGLSGNQPQHF
TGTGCCAGCAGTGAAGACGGGACTAATTTCGGTCTTTCTGGCAATCAGCCCCAGCATTTT
>NA|NA|TRBV15|16|TRBJ1-4
CATSRDRGRWNEKLFF
TGTGCCACCAGCAGAGATAGAGGGAGGTGGAATGAAAAACTGTTTTTT
>NA|TRBD1|TRBV9|15|TRBJ2-7
CASSVGTGGSYEQYF
TGTGCCAGCAGCGTAGGGACAGGGGGCTCCTACGAGCAGTACTTC
>NA|TRBD1|TRBV10-3|15|TRBJ1-1
CAISPGQGMGTEAFF
TGTGCCATCAGCCCTGGACAGGGAATGGGTACTGAAGCTTTCTTT
>NA|NA|TRBV19|14|TRBJ1-2
CASTSMGEGYGYTF
TGTGCCAGTACCTCAATGGGGGAGGGATACGGCTACACCTTC
>NA|NA|TRBV5-5|15|TRBJ1-2
CASSLILGGSLGYTF
TGTGCCAGCAGCTTGATATTGGGAGGGTCCCTTGGCTACACCTTC
>NA|TRBD1|TRBV19|16|TRBJ1-1
CASTPAGDSPNTEAFF
TGTGCCAGTACCCCCGCCGGGGACAGTCCGAACACTGAAGCTTTCTTT
>NA|NA|TRBV7-2|15|TRBJ1-1
CASSPQGLLVAEAFF
TGTGCCAGCAGCCCTCAGGGACTCCTCGTCGCTGAAGCTTTCTTT
>NA|TRBD2|TRBV5-1|15|TRBJ2-3
CASRAERGSTDTQYF
TGCGCCAGCAGGGCCGAGCGGGGAAGCACAGATACGCAGTATTTT
>NA|TRBD1|TRBV6-6|15|TRBJ1-4
CASSYDRATNEKLFF
TGTGCCAGCAGTTACGACAGGGCAACTAATGAAAAACTGTTTTTT
>few|NA|TRBV28|11|TRBJ2-1
CASRFKGQSLF
TGTGCCAGCAGGTTCAAGGGACAATCTCTCTTC
>NA|NA|TRBV7-3|14|TRBJ2-3
CASSPTHSTDTQYF
TGTGCCAGCAGCCCCACACACAGCACAGATACGCAGTATTTT
>NA|TRBD1|TRBV2|14|TRBJ1-2
CASSRTGANYGYTF
TGTGCCAGCAGTCGGACAGGGGCTAACTATGGCTACACCTTC
>few|NA|TRBV15|13|TRBJ1-5
CATSARTEQPQHF
TGTGCCACCAGCGCCAGGACAGAACAGCCCCAGCATTTT
>NA|TRBD2|TRBV19|15|TRBJ2-1
CASSMLTGTRDEQFF
TGTGCCAGTAGTATGCTAACCGGGACTAGAGATGAGCAGTTCTTC
>NA|TRBD2|TRBV18|19|TRBJ2-6
CASSPNSGGAGSGANVLTF
TGTGCCAGCTCACCAAATTCGGGAGGGGCAGGCTCTGGGGCCAACGTCCTGACTTTC
>NA|NA|TRBV14|15|TRBJ1-1
CASSQGMLRGTEAFF
TGTGCCAGCAGCCAAGGAATGTTGAGGGGGACTGAAGCTTTCTTT
>NA|NA|TRBV5-8|15|TRBJ2-1
CASSLPRGGASEQFF
TGTGCCAGCAGCTTACCAAGAGGGGGGGCCTCTGAGCAGTTCTTC
>NA|NA|TRBV20-1|14|TRBJ1-3
CSASSHNYGNTIYF
TGCAGTGCTAGTAGTCACAACTATGGAAACACCATATATTTT